This TCR beta chain was captured in a study of blood T cell repertoires in COVID-19. Across the whole study: COVID-19 samples, acute and convalescent, were from the United States, Italy and Spain.

This table comes from immunoSEQ multiplex PCR, and its TCRdb copy is limited to in-frame clones, with some not included. The table records 230,000 or so clones, roughly 88% of them present only once. The CDR3 extends over 16 amino acids. Looked up from germline, CDR1 is MDHEN and CDR2 is SYDVKM. J lost 5 bases, V lost 6 bases, and 11 bases had no gene match. The TCR was taken from a middle-aged woman who had recovered from COVID-19. This chain connects TRBV28 to TRBJ2-1; TRBD2 matches 9 bases. The sample was peripheral blood. The CDR3 protein is CASRRGGALGNNEQFF. CDR3 DNA: TGTGCCAGCAGGCGGGGGGGCGCGTTGGGTAACAATGAGCAGTTCTTC.